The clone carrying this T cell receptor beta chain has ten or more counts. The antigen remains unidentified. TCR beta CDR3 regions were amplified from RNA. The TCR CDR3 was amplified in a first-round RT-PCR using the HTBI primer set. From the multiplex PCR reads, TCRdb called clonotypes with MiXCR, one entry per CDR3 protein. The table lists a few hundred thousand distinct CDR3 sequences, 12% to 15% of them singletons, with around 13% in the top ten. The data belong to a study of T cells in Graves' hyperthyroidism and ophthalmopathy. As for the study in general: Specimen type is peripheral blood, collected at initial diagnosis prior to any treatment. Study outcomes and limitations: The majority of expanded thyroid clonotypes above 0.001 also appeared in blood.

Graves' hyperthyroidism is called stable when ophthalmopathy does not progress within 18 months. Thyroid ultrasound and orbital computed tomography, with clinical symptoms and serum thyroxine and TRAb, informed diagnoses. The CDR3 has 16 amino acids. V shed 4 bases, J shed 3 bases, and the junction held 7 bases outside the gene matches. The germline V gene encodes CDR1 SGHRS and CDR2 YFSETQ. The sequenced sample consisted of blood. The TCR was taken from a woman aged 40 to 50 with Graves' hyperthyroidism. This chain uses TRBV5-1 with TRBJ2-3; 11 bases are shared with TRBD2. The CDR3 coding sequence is TGCGCCAGCAGCATAGGGACTAGCGGTGGAACAGATACGCAGTATTTT. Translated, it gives CASSIGTSGGTDTQYF.